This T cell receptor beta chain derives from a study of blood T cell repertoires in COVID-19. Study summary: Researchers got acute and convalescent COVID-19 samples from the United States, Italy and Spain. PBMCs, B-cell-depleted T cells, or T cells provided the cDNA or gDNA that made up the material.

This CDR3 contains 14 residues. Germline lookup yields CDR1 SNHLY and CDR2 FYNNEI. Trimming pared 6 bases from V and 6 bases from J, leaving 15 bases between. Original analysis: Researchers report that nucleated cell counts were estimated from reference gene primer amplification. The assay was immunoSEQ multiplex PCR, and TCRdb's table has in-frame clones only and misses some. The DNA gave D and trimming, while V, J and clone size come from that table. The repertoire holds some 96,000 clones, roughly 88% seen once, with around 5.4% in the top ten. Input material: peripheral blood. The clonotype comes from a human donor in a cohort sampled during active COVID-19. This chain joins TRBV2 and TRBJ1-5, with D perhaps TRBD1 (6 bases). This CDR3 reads CASRSGGTSQPQHF. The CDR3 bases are TGTGCCAGCAGATCGGGGGGCACGTCTCAGCCCCAGCATTTT.